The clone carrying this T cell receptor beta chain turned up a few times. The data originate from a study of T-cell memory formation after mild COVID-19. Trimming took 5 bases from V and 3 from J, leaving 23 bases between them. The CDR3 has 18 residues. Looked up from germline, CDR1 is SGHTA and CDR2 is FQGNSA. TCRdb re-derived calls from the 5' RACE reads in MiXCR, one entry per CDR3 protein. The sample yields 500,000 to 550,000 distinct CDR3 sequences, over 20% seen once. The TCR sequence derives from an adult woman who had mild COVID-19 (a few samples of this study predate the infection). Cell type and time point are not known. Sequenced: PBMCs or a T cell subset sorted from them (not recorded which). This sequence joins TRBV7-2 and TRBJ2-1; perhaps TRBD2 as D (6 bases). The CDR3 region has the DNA TGTGCCAGCAGCGCAAATTACCCCGGGACTGGAAACTACAATGAGCAGTTCTTC. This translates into CASSANYPGTGNYNEQFF.